This record concerns one T cell receptor (beta chain) sequence. Its antigen is unidentified. The naive CD8 subset, CD45RO-negative cells positively selected for CCR7, excluded terminally differentiated effector memory CD45RA+ cells. CDR3 length: 13 amino acids. With V trimmed by 6 bases and J by 5 bases, 3 bases remained unmatched. Per the germline V gene, CDR1 is ENHRY and CDR2 is SYGVKD. This sample was taken from a study of shared clonotypes between healthy human individuals. Data came from immunoSEQ multiplex PCR; TCRdb stores just in-frame clones and leaves some out. The sample has some 2,100,000 clones, more than 85% seen once. General study findings and limits: Naive subsets, compared against memory subsets, generally had larger estimated richness values. Deeper or shallower sequencing was expected to change how clonotypes are shared among donors.

The sequence came from a man aged 18 to 30 in good health. Some clones in this sample may be carry-over from other donors' samples. Sequencing was carried out using naive CD8+ T cells from PBMCs. This sequence joins TRBV10-3 and TRBJ1-1, with TRBD1 matching 10 bases. This CDR3 reads CAIREDRGTEAFF. CDR3 coding DNA: TGTGCCATCAGAGAGGACAGGGGGACTGAAGCTTTCTTT.